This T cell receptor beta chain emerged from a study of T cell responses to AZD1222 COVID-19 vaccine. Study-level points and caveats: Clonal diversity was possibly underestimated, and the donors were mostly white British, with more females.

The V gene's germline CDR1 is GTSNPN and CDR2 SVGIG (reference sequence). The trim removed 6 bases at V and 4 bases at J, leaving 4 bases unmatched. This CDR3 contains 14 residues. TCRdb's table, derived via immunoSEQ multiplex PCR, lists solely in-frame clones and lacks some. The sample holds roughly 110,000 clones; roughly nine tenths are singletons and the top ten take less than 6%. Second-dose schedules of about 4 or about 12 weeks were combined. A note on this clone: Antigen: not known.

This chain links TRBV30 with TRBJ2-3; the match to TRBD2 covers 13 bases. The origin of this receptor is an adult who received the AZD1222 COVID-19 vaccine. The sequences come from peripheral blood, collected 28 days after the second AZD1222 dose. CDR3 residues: CACSGTSGADTQYF. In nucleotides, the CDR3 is TGTGCCTGCTCTGGGACTAGCGGGGCAGATACGCAGTATTTT.